The following is a T cell receptor beta chain sequence with its context. The sample comes from a study of blood T cell repertoires in COVID-19. Produced via immunoSEQ multiplex PCR; TCRdb's table is partial and in-frame only. The table records 200,000 or so clones, around 82% of them present only once. The V end was cut by 5 bases, the J end by 2 bases, with 11 bases between. This CDR3 contains 14 residues. Germline V gene sequence: CDR1 SGDLS, CDR2 YYNGEE. The age range of participants was roughly 18 to 90 years, with residence in about two dozen US areas. The sequence came from a man aged 40-49 years who had recovered from COVID-19. The chain has TRBV9 and TRBJ1-3, with D possibly TRBD1 on 6 matching bases. The sequenced material came from PBMCs or T cells enriched from blood (not recorded which). CDR3 bases: TGTGCCAGCAGAGCTGCAGGGGCTGGAAACACCATATATTTT. Its translation is CASRAAGAGNTIYF.